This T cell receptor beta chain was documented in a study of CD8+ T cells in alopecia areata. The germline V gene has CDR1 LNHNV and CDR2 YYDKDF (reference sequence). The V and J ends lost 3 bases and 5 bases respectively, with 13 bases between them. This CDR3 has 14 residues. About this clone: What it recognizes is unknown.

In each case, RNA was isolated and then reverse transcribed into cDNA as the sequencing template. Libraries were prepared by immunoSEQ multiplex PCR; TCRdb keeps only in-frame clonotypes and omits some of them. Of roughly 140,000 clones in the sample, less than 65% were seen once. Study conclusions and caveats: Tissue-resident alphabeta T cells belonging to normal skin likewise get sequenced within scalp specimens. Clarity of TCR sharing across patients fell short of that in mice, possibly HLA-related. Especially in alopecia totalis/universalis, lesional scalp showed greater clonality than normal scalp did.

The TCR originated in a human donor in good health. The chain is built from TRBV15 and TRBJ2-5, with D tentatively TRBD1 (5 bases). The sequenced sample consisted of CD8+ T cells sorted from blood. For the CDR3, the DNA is TGTGCCACCAGCAGTCAGGGTCCTGTGGAGACCCAGTACTTC. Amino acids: CATSSQGPVETQYF.